Sequencing of this T cell receptor beta chain was carried out in a study of neurological immune-mediated disorders. Germline lookup yields CDR1 DFQATT and CDR2 SNEGSKA (reference sequence). Trimming shortened V by 3 bases and J by 4 bases, and 13 bases separated the two germline ends. CDR3 length equals 14 residues. TCRdb reprocessed the 5' RACE reads via MiXCR and lists one record per CDR3 protein. The sample has 70,000 or so distinct CDR3 sequences, less than 5.5% seen once. The chain links TRBV20-1 to TRBJ2-1, with no clear D. The sequence was obtained from a woman between 25 and 40 years old with multiple sclerosis. The material sequenced was PBMCs. The CDR3: CSASVSGDYNEQFF. The CDR3 nucleotides read TGCAGTGCTAGTGTGTCAGGAGATTACAATGAGCAGTTCTTC.